Below, 21 T cell receptor beta chains from the same sample are listed, as sequenced in a study of blood T cell repertoires in COVID-19. TCRdb keeps only in-frame clones here, not all; method: immunoSEQ multiplex PCR. The sample holds around 210,000 clones, about 82% seen once. The sequenced material came from peripheral blood. The receptor set was obtained from a man aged 60-69 years with COVID-19, enrolled during active disease.

The chain combines TRBV12-3 or TRBV12-4 with TRBJ1-5; tentative D call: TRBD1 (5 bases). V lost 3 bases to trimming and J lost 5 bases, with 8 bases between them. The CDR3 is made up of 13 amino acids. The DNA for the CDR3 is TGTGCCAGCAGTTTGAGCAGGGATCAGCCCCAGCATTTT. Translating gives CASSLSRDQPQHF.

The CDR3 sequence: CASSPRDRDYGYTF. In DNA, the CDR3 is TGCGCCAGCAGCCCCCGGGACAGAGACTATGGCTACACCTTC. The chain joins TRBV4-1 to TRBJ1-2; 7 nucleotides agree with TRBD1. This CDR3 comprises 14 residues. The ends lost 4 bases at V and 3 bases at J; junction bases unmatched: 5. CDR1 is MGHRA and CDR2 is YSYEKL in the germline V gene.

This chain joins TRBV5-6 and TRBJ2-1; a possible D gene is TRBD2 (5 bases). Germline CDR1 and CDR2: SGHDT and YYEEEE. The CDR3 spans 14 residues. V lost 4 bases to trimming and J lost 7 bases, with 15 bases between them. The CDR3 DNA reads as TGTGCCAGCAGCCTCGGGATAGGGTGGAATGAGCAGTTCTTC. Amino acids: CASSLGIGWNEQFF.

The chain uses TRBV5-1 and TRBJ2-3; TRBD1 is a possible D gene (5 bases). Germline V gene data show CDR1 as SGHRS and CDR2 as YFSETQ. This CDR3 is built from 13 residues. With 2 bases removed from V and 11 bases from J, the gap between germline ends came to 15 bases. The CDR3: CASSFAGQGKQYF. The CDR3 nucleotides are TGCGCCAGCAGCTTCGCCGGACAAGGGAAGCAGTATTTT.

V usage is TRBV15 and J usage is TRBJ1-3; maybe TRBD1 (6 bases). The CDR3 covers 16 residues. CDR1 and CDR2 (germline): LNHNV, YYDKDF (reference sequence). V gave up 5 bases and J gave up 0 bases, with 14 bases separating them. CDR3 in DNA: TGTGCCACCAGCCAAAACAGGGCTTTCTCTGGAAACACCATATATTTT. This gives the protein CATSQNRAFSGNTIYF.

The V and J genes are TRBV5-4 and TRBJ1-4, with D unresolved. This CDR3 is 13 amino acids long. Between the trimmed V and J ends, which lost 4 bases and 4 bases, there was a span of 8 bases. CDR1 and CDR2 (germline): SGHNT, YYREEE (reference sequence). The CDR3 is CASSPPSNEKLFF. The CDR3 DNA is TGTGCCAGCAGCCCGCCTAGTAATGAAAAACTGTTTTTT.

The rearrangement joins TRBV3-1 (or the pseudogene TRBV3-2) to TRBJ1-5, with D tentatively TRBD1 (6 bases). This CDR3 is built from 12 residues. Germline V gene sequence: CDR1 LGHDT, CDR2 YNNKEL (reference sequence). The V gene lost 8 bases and the J gene lost 4 bases, with 9 bases spanning the gap. In nucleotides, the CDR3 is TGTGCCAGCGGGACATTGAATCAGCCCCAGCATTTT. It encodes CASGTLNQPQHF.

The rearrangement joins TRBV2 to TRBJ1-5, with D uncertain. The germline V and J ends were trimmed by 4 bases and 3 bases, with 13 bases remaining between them. CDR3 length: 15 residues. The germline V gene encodes CDR1 SNHLY and CDR2 FYNNEI. The CDR3 coding sequence is TGTGCCAGCAGTGTTGTCCAGGTTCCCAATCAGCCCCAGCATTTT. Translation: CASSVVQVPNQPQHF.

A few counts support this clone. The chain uses TRBV6-5 and TRBJ2-2; D unresolved. Germline values: CDR1 MNHEY, CDR2 SVGAGI. The V and J ends lost 6 bases and 5 bases respectively, with 10 bases between them. The CDR3 runs 13 residues. The CDR3 DNA is TGTGCCAGCAGGGGCACAGTGACCGGGGAGCTGTTTTTT. Translation gives CASRGTVTGELFF.

The J gene is TRBJ1-6, the V gene TRBV19; D is ambiguous. Per germline, CDR1 LNHDA and CDR2 SQIVND (reference sequence). The length of the CDR3 is 15 residues. The V and J ends lost 3 bases and 7 bases respectively, with 13 bases between them. DNA of the CDR3: TGTGCCAGTAGTATTCAGGAGGGTAGAAATTCACCCCTCCACTTT. Its protein is CASSIQEGRNSPLHF.

This clone occurred once. The genes are TRBV7-2 and TRBJ2-5; unclear D gene. This CDR3 comprises 13 residues. Germline values: CDR1 SGHTA, CDR2 FQGNSA. The V end lost 5 bases, the J end lost 0 bases, and 7 bases lay between the germline ends. CDR3 residues: CASSPLYQETQYF. The CDR3 nucleotides read TGTGCCAGCAGCCCTTTGTACCAAGAGACCCAGTACTTC.

This clone showed up just a few times. V and J are TRBV28 and TRBJ2-7, with 8 bases fitting TRBD1. CDR1 and CDR2 (germline): MDHEN, SYDVKM. With V trimmed by 6 bases and J by 5 bases, 6 bases remained unmatched. This CDR3 has 13 residues. The chain's CDR3 is CASRTGGINEQYF. The CDR3 DNA follows: TGTGCCAGCAGAACAGGGGGAATAAACGAGCAGTACTTC.

The chain links TRBV19 to TRBJ2-2; 10 nucleotides align to TRBD1. CDR3 length: 16 amino acids. V lost 5 bases to trimming and J lost 7 bases; unmatched junction nucleotides: 10. Germline CDR1 is LNHDA and CDR2 is SQIVND (reference sequence). As DNA, the CDR3 is TGTGCCAGTAGTTCCGGGACAGGGGCCCCTGGCGGGGAGCTGTTTTTT. It specifies CASSSGTGAPGGELFF.

CDR3 DNA sequence: TGTGCCAGTAACAGACAGCCCCAGCATTTT. This translates into CASNRQPQHF. The V gene is TRBV19, the J gene TRBJ1-5; no reliable D call. This CDR3 spans 10 amino acids. The V gene lost 7 bases and the J gene lost 7 bases, with 5 bases spanning the gap. CDR1 is LNHDA and CDR2 is SQIVND in the germline V gene (reference sequence).

The rearrangement links TRBV3-1 (or the pseudogene TRBV3-2) to TRBJ2-3; tentative D call: TRBD1 (6 bases). CDR3 length: 15 amino acids. V lost 4 bases and J 12 bases, leaving 23 bases between the germline ends. Germline V gives CDR1 LGHDT, CDR2 YNNKEL (reference sequence). This CDR3 is CASSPWDTSFVTQYF. The CDR3 coding sequence is TGTGCCAGCAGCCCTTGGGACACGTCTTTTGTAACCCAGTATTTT.

V gene TRBV19 combines with J gene TRBJ1-1, with 9 positions matching TRBD1. The CDR3 spans 18 residues. Germline V gene data show CDR1 as LNHDA and CDR2 as SQIVND (reference sequence). The trim removed 6 bases at V and 3 bases at J, leaving 17 bases unmatched. The CDR3 loop reads CASSPRFRDRASHTEAFF. CDR3 nucleotides: TGTGCCAGTAGCCCAAGATTCCGGGACAGGGCATCGCACACTGAAGCTTTCTTT. The full variable domain, its missing parts supplied by reference TRBV19 and TRBJ1-1, is DGGITQSPKYLFRKEGQNVTLSCEQNLNHDAMYWYRQDPGQGLRLIYYSQIVNDFQKGDIAEGYSVSREKKESFPLTVTSAQKNPTAFYLCASSPRFRDRASHTEAFFGQGTRLTVV.

To note about this clone: Its ends do not fully match the called genes, so a read error is possible. The chain couples TRBV4-1 to TRBJ2-7; 7 nucleotides agree with TRBD2. The CDR3 covers 14 residues. Germline CDR1 is MGHRA and CDR2 is YSYEKL. CDR3 region: CASSGGVVGSSMHF. CDR3 coding DNA: TGCGCCAGCAGCGGGGGGGTAGTAGGCTCGTCGATGCACTTC.

This clone was observed a single time. J is TRBJ1-3 and V is TRBV7-2; no clear D. The CDR3 spans 13 residues. Germline V gives CDR1 SGHTA, CDR2 FQGNSA. The V end was cut by 3 bases, the J end by 2 bases, with 5 bases between. DNA for the CDR3: TGTGCCAGCAGCTTTTTCACTGGAAACACCATATATTTT. It encodes CASSFFTGNTIYF.

This clone was seen many times. This chain joins TRBV5-4 and TRBJ2-2, with 9 bases aligning to TRBD1. The length of the CDR3 is 16 residues. Germline V gene data show CDR1 as SGHNT and CDR2 as YYREEE (reference sequence). Trimming removed 7 bases from V and 6 bases from J; junction bases left unmatched: 13. CDR3 nucleotide sequence: TGTGCCAGCGGTAAACAGGGGGCTGTATTTGCCGGGGAGCTGTTTTTT. This translates into CASGKQGAVFAGELFF.

V gene TRBV27 combines with J gene TRBJ2-1; 9 bases map to TRBD2. J was trimmed by 0 bases and V by 10 bases; bases with no gene match: 13. The CDR3 consists of 17 residues. The germline V gene encodes CDR1 MNHEY and CDR2 SMNVEV (reference sequence). DNA for the CDR3: TGTGCCACCTCGTTGGAGACTAGCGGAGCCTCCTACAATGAGCAGTTCTTC. Translating it yields CATSLETSGASYNEQFF.

The J gene is TRBJ1-2, the V gene TRBV11-2; no definite D call. The germline V gene has CDR1 SGHAT and CDR2 FQNNGV. The CDR3 consists of 13 residues. The V end lost 5 bases, the J end lost 8 bases, and 15 bases lay between the germline ends. The CDR3 spells CASSLGYPGGYTF. The CDR3 DNA reads TGTGCCAGCAGCCTGGGGTATCCGGGGGGCTACACCTTC.